This T cell receptor beta chain was sequenced during a study of OX40 agonist ivuxolimab in advanced cancers. V lost 8 bases and J lost 6, with 20 bases in between. Germline CDR1 and CDR2: SGHAT and FQDESV (reference sequence). The CDR3 sequence is 15 residues long. Only in-frame clones appear in the TCRdb table, and some are missing; sequencing was by immunoSEQ multiplex PCR. In the table there are roughly 70,000 clones, roughly 85% of which are singletons. Sample: CD4+ or CD8+ T cells sorted from blood, taken in a trial of the OX40 agonist ivuxolimab. V usage is TRBV11-1 and J usage is TRBJ2-4, with D tentatively TRBD2 (6 bases). The receptor was isolated from an adult with an advanced solid tumor such as melanoma, head and neck, liver or kidney cancer. In DNA, the CDR3 is TGTGCCAGCGCGCTGATGGCTAGCGAGGGAAACATTCAGTACTTC. Translation: CASALMASEGNIQYF.